This T cell receptor beta chain was captured by sequencing in a study of blood T cells in healthy people across ages. Turning to the study itself: In model experiments, template switching was able to capture about one barcoded beta molecule for every two T cells that were present.

This clonotype showed up just a few times. Trimming left V 5 bases short and J 5 bases short, with 13 bases between. CDR3 length: 14 residues. Looked up from germline, CDR1 is KGHSH and CDR2 is LQKENI. Per-sample PBMC isolation yielded at least 7 million cells. PCR was performed a second time for roughly 7 to 11 cycles using a sample-barcoded 5' primer and a J-beta primer mix. Each CDR3 protein is one row after TCRdb ran MiXCR on the 5' RACE reads. The sample contains some 760,000 distinct CDR3 sequences, 20% to 30% of which appear only once. The sample was also reused in another study, on T cells of mothers and their children. That work adds: RNA that had been extracted went wholly into cDNA synthesis, at roughly 1.5 ug per 15 ul. Biologically related mothers and children overlapped slightly more than unrelated pairs, a non-significant difference.

This sequence was found in a boy aged 5 to 17 in good health. The sequencing input was blood. The chain joins TRBV18 to TRBJ2-1; D is unclear. This CDR3 reads CASSSELKNNEQFF. The CDR3 DNA reads TGTGCCAGCTCATCAGAACTAAAAAACAATGAGCAGTTCTTC.